The sequence of this T cell receptor (beta chain) was determined in a study of T cells after yellow fever vaccination. This clonotype was detected a few times. Its antigen is currently unknown. This CDR3 is built from 13 residues. The germline CDR1 and CDR2 sequences are SGHAT and FQNNGV. V gave up 6 bases and J gave up 3 bases, with 12 bases separating them. Study-wide points: On re-exposure, the response was weaker but peaked faster, at day 5 versus 15.

By 5'RACE template switching, TCR cDNA was produced, with a universal primer site and UMIs added in the process. TCRdb used MiXCR to reprocess the 5' RACE reads, holding one entry per CDR3 protein. The profile covers some 300,000 distinct CDR3 sequences, with approximately 10% appearing a single time and about 3.7% taken by the ten largest. The source of this sequence is a young man who received the YFV17D yellow fever vaccine. The material was CD4+ T cells sorted from PBMCs, obtained 5 days after the yellow fever booster vaccination. V and J are TRBV11-2 and TRBJ2-7; D assignment may be TRBD1 or TRBD2 (6 bases each). The CDR3 loop is CASSPGGLYEQYV. The CDR3 bases are TGTGCCAGCAGTCCTGGGGGGCTCTACGAGCAGTACGTC.